The 27 T cell receptor beta chains below all came from one sample that was sequenced in a study of cytomegalovirus exposure and HLA in healthy donors. The PCR ran on 60 Vbeta and 13 Jbeta primers. The table came from immunoSEQ multiplex PCR; TCRdb's copy has only in-frame clones and leaves some out. The data contain approximately 140,000 clones, more than 75% of them singletons. Sequenced input: PBMCs. The source of these receptors is a man aged 35 to 55 in good health and CMV-seronegative.

The chain has TRBV18 and TRBJ2-7, with D perhaps TRBD1 (6 bases). The V and J ends lost 2 bases and 1 base respectively, with 12 bases between them. CDR3 length equals 15 residues. CDR1 KGHSH and CDR2 LQKENI come from the germline V gene. CDR3 loop: CASSPNREKSYEQYF. The DNA for the CDR3 is TGTGCCAGCTCACCAAACAGGGAGAAGTCCTACGAGCAGTACTTC.

V usage is TRBV5-5 and J usage is TRBJ1-1; D remains ambiguous. CDR1 is SGHKS and CDR2 is YYEKEE in the germline V gene (reference sequence). Trimming removed 4 bases at V and 0 bases at J, with 13 bases between. The CDR3 consists of 15 residues. CDR3 amino acids: CASSLWFTVNTEAFF. In DNA, the CDR3 is TGTGCCAGCAGCCTCTGGTTTACAGTGAACACTGAAGCTTTCTTT.

This chain joins TRBV29-1 and TRBJ2-5, with a weak D call TRBD1 (6 bases). CDR1 SQVTM and CDR2 ANQGSEA come from the germline V gene. The CDR3 is 13 amino acids. Between the trimmed V and J ends, which lost 3 bases and 5 bases, there was a span of 13 bases. CDR3: CSVDGTNGETQYF. CDR3 nucleotides: TGCAGCGTTGACGGGACAAACGGCGAGACCCAGTACTTC.

This clone showed up just once. The chain uses TRBV6-1 and TRBJ2-5; 9 bases map to TRBD1. The DNA end favors TRBJ2-7, so the J call may be wrong. CDR3 length equals 15 residues. CDR1 is MNHNS, CDR2 SASEGT, per germline. The CDR3 coding sequence is TGTGCCAGCAGTGAACAGAACAGGGGGCCAGGCGAGCAGTACTTC. Translating gives CASSEQNRGPGEQYF.

The chain links TRBV10-3 to TRBJ1-3; D ambiguous. V lost 5 bases to trimming and J lost 0 bases, with 8 bases between them. CDR1 and CDR2 from the germline V gene are ENHRY and SYGVKD. The CDR3 runs to 14 residues. The DNA of the CDR3 is TGTGCCATCAGTTCCGTCTCCTCTGGAAACACCATATATTTT. This sequence encodes CAISSVSSGNTIYF.

This chain uses TRBV7-3 with TRBJ2-7; unclear D gene. The CDR3 is 18 amino acids. The V end lost 8 bases, the J end lost 3 bases, and 29 bases lay between the germline ends. CDR1 SGHTA and CDR2 FQGTGA come from the germline V gene. The CDR3 DNA sequence: TGTGCCAGCCGCACCCTTAACAGCTGTTATGAGACCAACTACGAGCAGTACTTC. Protein product: CASRTLNSCYETNYEQYF.

V gene TRBV28 combines with J gene TRBJ1-3; 8 bases match TRBD1. V lost 6 bases and J lost 0; bases outside the gene matches: 10. Germline CDR1 and CDR2: MDHEN and SYDVKM. This CDR3 has 17 residues. Here the CDR3 DNA reads TGTGCCAGCAGCGCCATGGACAGGGAGCGCTCTGGAAACACCATATATTTT. This translates into CASSAMDRERSGNTIYF.

The chain links TRBV4-1 to TRBJ1-6; 8 bases are shared with TRBD1. J was trimmed by 11 bases and V by 0 bases; bases with no gene match: 12. This CDR3 region has 17 residues. Germline lookup yields CDR1 MGHRA and CDR2 YSYEKL. The CDR3 DNA is TGCGCCAGCAGCCAAGAAGGAGTCAGGGGGCAAGTCGCACCCCTCCACTTT. Its protein is CASSQEGVRGQVAPLHF.

The table lists this clone with a few counts. CDR3 region: CASSVGTGGPYEQYF. The CDR3 nucleotides read TGTGCCAGCAGTGTGGGGACAGGGGGCCCCTACGAGCAGTACTTC. V usage is TRBV2 and J usage is TRBJ2-7; 12 bases agree with TRBD1. The V segment lost 4 bases and the J segment 2 bases; nucleotides outside the gene matches: 3. CDR1 and CDR2 (germline): SNHLY, FYNNEI. The CDR3 sequence is 15 residues long.

This sequence joins TRBV28 and TRBJ1-2; D uncertain. The CDR3 is made up of 14 amino acids. In germline, CDR1 is MDHEN, CDR2 SYDVKM. V lost 5 bases to trimming and J lost 5 bases, with 15 bases between them. CDR3 sequence reads: CASSLGREGYGYTF. For the CDR3, the DNA is TGTGCCAGCAGTCTCGGGAGGGAAGGGTATGGCTACACCTTC.

The chain uses TRBV11-2 and TRBJ2-7, with TRBD2 identical over 8 bases. The CDR3 spans 18 residues. V trimming: 1 base; J trimming: 2 bases; junction bases outside the gene matches: 13. Looked up from germline, CDR1 is SGHAT and CDR2 is FQNNGV. The chain's CDR3 is CASSLAASGYNLAYEQYF. The CDR3 DNA reads TGTGCCAGCAGCTTAGCGGCTAGCGGGTACAACCTGGCCTACGAGCAGTACTTC.

CDR3 loop: CASSVGVSGGRSGELFF. The CDR3 nucleotides read TGTGCCAGCAGTGTTGGGGTCTCGGGCGGGAGGTCTGGGGAGCTGTTTTTT. The V call is TRBV6-1, the J call TRBJ2-2; the match to TRBD2 covers 8 bases. The trim removed 4 bases at V and 8 bases at J, leaving 15 bases unmatched. The length of the CDR3 is 17 residues. CDR1 is MNHNS, CDR2 SASEGT, per germline.

The chain employs TRBV27 and TRBJ2-7; no firm D call. V lost 5 bases and J 9 bases, leaving 8 bases between the germline ends. Germline lookup yields CDR1 MNHEY and CDR2 SMNVEV (reference sequence). The CDR3 length is 10 residues. Here the CDR3 reads CASSRQRQYF. CDR3 DNA: TGTGCCAGCAGTAGGCAGCGGCAGTACTTC.

This clone was detected once. The junction shows a germline mismatch at one end, possibly a read error. The chain uses TRBV27 and TRBJ2-6; 8 bases agree with TRBD1. The germline gives CDR1 MNHEY, CDR2 SMNVEV (reference sequence). The CDR3 is 17 amino acids. The CDR3 DNA reads TGTGCCAGCAGTTTCGGAACAGGGGGATATGGGGCCAACGGCCTGACTTTC. Its protein product is CASSFGTGGYGANGLTF.

Comment on this clone: The same CDR3 also results from other DNA sequences found in this sample. V gene TRBV2 combines with J gene TRBJ2-5; perhaps TRBD1 as D (6 bases). CDR1 is SNHLY, CDR2 FYNNEI, per germline. V was cut by 3 bases and J by 5 bases, with 16 bases left in between. The CDR3 consists of 15 residues. The CDR3 reads CASSEDREGGETQYF. The CDR3 bases are TGTGCCAGCAGTGAGGACAGAGAAGGCGGGGAGACCCAGTACTTC.

V usage is TRBV30 and J usage is TRBJ2-1; tentatively, D is TRBD1 (6 bases). V was cut by 5 bases and J by 5 bases, with 7 bases left in between. The V gene's germline CDR1 is GTSNPN and CDR2 SVGIG (reference sequence). The CDR3 has 11 amino acids. In nucleotides, the CDR3 is TGTGCCTGGGGACAGAACAATGAGCAGTTCTTC. Translation gives CAWGQNNEQFF.

The table lists this clone with a count of one. This rearrangement joins TRBV28 to TRBJ1-4; TRBD1 agrees at 7 bases. Germline V gives CDR1 MDHEN, CDR2 SYDVKM. The V and J ends lost 5 bases and 8 bases, in that order; junction bases with no gene match: 11. The CDR3 has 15 amino acids. The CDR3 here is CASSNPTGAGEKLFF. The DNA for the CDR3 is TGTGCCAGCAGTAACCCTACAGGGGCAGGAGAAAAACTGTTTTTT. Full variable domain (rest looked up from reference TRBV28 and TRBJ1-4): DVKVTQSSRYLVKRTGEKVFLECVQDMDHENMFWYRQDPGLGLRLIYFSYDVKMKEKGDIPEGYSVSREKKERFSLILESASTNQTSMYLCASSNPTGAGEKLFFGSGTQLSVL.

CDR3 residues: CASSPETGNGYTF. CDR3 bases: TGTGCCAGCTCACCAGAGACAGGGAATGGCTACACCTTC. This rearrangement joins TRBV18 to TRBJ1-2, with TRBD1 matching 7 bases. Germline assignment: CDR1 KGHSH and CDR2 LQKENI. This CDR3 spans 13 amino acids. V trimming: 2 bases; J trimming: 6 bases; junction bases outside the gene matches: 3.

This chain connects TRBV9 to TRBJ2-7; the D gene is possibly TRBD2 (5 bases). The length of the CDR3 is 16 residues. Germline lookup yields CDR1 SGDLS and CDR2 YYNGEE. Trimming left V 0 bases short and J 7 bases short, with 20 bases between. CDR3 in amino acids: CASSVDYSGPTGEQYF. In nucleotides, the CDR3 is TGTGCCAGCAGCGTAGATTATTCTGGCCCGACGGGGGAGCAGTACTTC.

The rearrangement joins TRBV5-6 to TRBJ2-7, with 10 nucleotides matching TRBD1. Looked up from germline, CDR1 is SGHDT and CDR2 is YYEEEE. Trimming at V came to 4 bases and at J to 2 bases, leaving 6 bases not matched to a gene. The CDR3 is 15 amino acids. The CDR3 loop is CASSPGQGYAYEQYF. The CDR3 region has the DNA TGTGCCAGCAGCCCGGGACAGGGGTACGCCTACGAGCAGTACTTC.

The chain employs TRBV7-6 and TRBJ1-2; TRBD1 is a possible D gene (6 bases). The V and J ends lost 5 bases and 2 bases respectively, with 18 bases between them. Germline CDR1 SGHVS, CDR2 FNYEAQ. This CDR3 has 16 amino acids. The chain's CDR3 is CASSGGVSGDNYGYTF. CDR3 DNA: TGTGCCAGCAGCGGGGGGGTGTCAGGGGACAACTATGGCTACACCTTC.

V usage is TRBV7-9 and J usage is TRBJ1-2; 11 positions agree with TRBD1. V lost 6 bases to trimming and J lost 4 bases; unmatched junction nucleotides: 4. This CDR3 is built from 14 residues. Germline V gives CDR1 SEHNR, CDR2 FQNEAQ (reference sequence). CDR3 sequence (DNA): TGTGCCAGCAGTTCGGGACAGGGGGTCTATGGCTACACCTTC. Amino acid sequence: CASSSGQGVYGYTF.

The genes are TRBV7-2 and TRBJ2-5, with a weak D call TRBD2 (7 bases). CDR1 is SGHTA and CDR2 is FQGNSA in the germline V gene. The V gene lost 3 bases and the J gene lost 5 bases, with 16 bases spanning the gap. This CDR3 has 15 amino acids. This CDR3 is CASSLGGGRRETQYF. CDR3 nucleotide sequence: TGTGCCAGCAGCTTGGGGGGGGGCCGGAGGGAGACCCAGTACTTC.

As for this clone: One junction end does not reproduce the germline sequence, and a read error may be involved. The genes are TRBV7-9 and TRBJ2-7; TRBD1 aligns across 7 bases. Looked up from germline, CDR1 is SEHNR and CDR2 is FQNEAQ (reference sequence). The CDR3 has 15 residues. CDR3 sequence reads: CSSSNGTAASYEQYF. CDR3 sequence (DNA): TGTTCCAGCAGCAATGGGACAGCAGCCTCCTACGAGCAGTACTTC.

The chain uses TRBV6-1 and TRBJ1-5; 10 bases agree with TRBD1. The CDR3 has 14 amino acids. The V gene's germline CDR1 is MNHNS and CDR2 SASEGT. After removal of 4 bases from V and 3 bases from J, the junction contained 0 bases not matched to a gene. This CDR3 is CASSGQGANQPQHF. CDR3 sequence (DNA): TGTGCCAGCAGTGGACAGGGGGCCAATCAGCCCCAGCATTTT.

V is TRBV25-1 and J is TRBJ1-2, with D hard to call. The germline V gene has CDR1 MGHDK and CDR2 SYGVNS. The CDR3 totals 12 residues. V was pared by 7 bases and J by 4 bases, with 10 bases between. The CDR3 spells CASKAQLYGYTF. The CDR3 DNA sequence: TGTGCCAGCAAGGCACAGCTCTATGGCTACACCTTC.

The chain joins TRBV10-2 to TRBJ2-5, with D uncertain. The CDR3 consists of 13 residues. V lost 0 bases to trimming and J lost 5 bases, with 7 bases between them. CDR1 and CDR2 from the germline V gene are WSHSY and SAAADI. The CDR3 loop reads CASSESVGETQYF. CDR3 DNA sequence: TGCGCCAGCAGTGAGTCCGTGGGCGAGACCCAGTACTTC.